Listed below are T cell receptor beta chains from one sample, sequenced in a study of blood T cell repertoires in COVID-19. The protocol was immunoSEQ multiplex PCR, while the TCRdb copy is restricted to in-frame clones and leaves out a portion. The repertoire includes roughly 120,000 clones, around 86% of them detected once, and 9.5% to 13% sits in the top ten. Sequenced sample: peripheral blood. The receptors shown here come from an elderly man with acute or convalescent COVID-19. The CDR3 runs from the conserved cysteine through the conserved F or W. Fields, in order: V gene, J gene, clone size, D gene, CDR3 DNA, CDR3 protein. The D gene is left open where the match is weak. Clone size appears in some rows only: once, few, many, or a class for an expanded clone.

>TRBV4-1|TRBJ2-7|.|TRBD1
TGCGCCAGCAGCCAAGCGGCGGGACAGGGAACCTACGAGCAGTACTTC
CASSQAAGQGTYEQYF
>TRBV6-1|TRBJ2-7|.|.
TGTGCCAGCAGTGAAGTTGACCGGGGCTACGAGCAGTACTTC
CASSEVDRGYEQYF
>TRBV27|TRBJ1-2|.|TRBD1
TGTGCCAGCAGGAGGACAGGGGATTCCTATGGCTACACCTTC
CASRRTGDSYGYTF
>TRBV28|TRBJ1-1|once|.
TGTGCCAGCAGTTTGCCCAGGACAGCCATGGATGAAGCTTTCTTT
CASSLPRTAMDEAFF
>TRBV19|TRBJ1-5|few|TRBD1
TGTGCCTCCTCCGGACAGGGAGGCAATCAGCCCCAGCATTTT
CASSGQGGNQPQHF
>TRBV18|TRBJ2-7|.|TRBD2
TGTGCCAGCTCACTCTCCCGACTAGCGGGAGGGTACGAGCAGTACTTC
CASSLSRLAGGYEQYF
>TRBV3-1/TRBV3-2|TRBJ1-1|.|TRBD1
TGTGCCAGTCGGAAGGGGGCAGGCCCCACTGAAGCTTTCTTT
CASRKGAGPTEAFF
>TRBV29-1|TRBJ1-2|once|TRBD1
TGCAGCGCGGGGGACAGGGCAAACCATGGCTACACCTTC
CSAGDRANHGYTF
>TRBV29-1|TRBJ2-1|.|TRBD1
TGCAGCGCTTTGGGACAGAAGTACAATGAGCAGTTCTTC
CSALGQKYNEQFF
>TRBV7-2|TRBJ1-1|.|.
TGTGCCAGCAGCTTAAGCCTCACTGAAGCTTTCTTT
CASSLSLTEAFF
>TRBV18|TRBJ1-1|.|.
TGTGCCAGCTCACCACGGCAGGCCGGGCAGGGCACTGAAGCTTTCTTT
CASSPRQAGQGTEAFF
>TRBV28|TRBJ1-2|.|TRBD1
TGTGCCAGCAGTTCGGGACAGGGACCTTATGGCTACACCTTC
CASSSGQGPYGYTF
>TRBV19|TRBJ2-2|.|.
TGTGCCAGTAGTATCGGGGAGACGACCGGGGAGCTGTTTTTT
CASSIGETTGELFF
>TRBV19|TRBJ2-7|.|TRBD1
TGTGCCACCACTCAAGGGGGCGGATCAGCCTTCTACGAGCAGTACTTC
CATTQGGGSAFYEQYF
>TRBV11-2|TRBJ1-6|.|.
TGTGCCAGCAGCGGAGGGCGGCAGGATCCCCTCCACTTT
CASSGGRQDPLHF
>TRBV27|TRBJ2-7|.|TRBD2
TGTGCCAGCAGTCCGGGGGGGCCGCCCTACGAGCAGTACTTC
CASSPGGPPYEQYF
>TRBV2|TRBJ2-4|.|TRBD2
TGTGCCAGCAGTCTAGCGGGAGCCAAAAACATTCAGTACTTC
CASSLAGAKNIQYF
>TRBV7-2|TRBJ2-5|.|TRBD2
TGTGCCAGCAGCTTCGGGACTATAAAAGAGACCCAGTACTTC
CASSFGTIKETQYF
>TRBV11-2|TRBJ1-2|once|.
TGTGCCAGCAGCCCCGCCAGGACAGCTAACTATGGCTACACCTTC
CASSPARTANYGYTF
>TRBV9|TRBJ2-7|once|TRBD2
TGTGCCAGCAGCGTAGGACTAGCGGGAGTTTACGAGCAGTACTTC
CASSVGLAGVYEQYF
>TRBV5-1|TRBJ1-2|.|TRBD1
TGCGCCAGCAGCTTGAGGGACCCGGGACAGGCCGATAGGCGCCTAGGCTACACCTTC
CASSLRDPGQADRRLGYTF
>TRBV27|TRBJ2-7|.|TRBD2
TGTGCCAGCAGATACAGCCTAGCGGGAGGGGTCGAGCAGTACTTC
CASRYSLAGGVEQYF
>TRBV7-8|TRBJ1-1|once|.
TGTGCCAGCAGCCTGGGGCCCCGCGCAGCTTTCTTT
CASSLGPRAAFF
>TRBV10-1|TRBJ1-1|once|.
TGCGCCAGCAGTCGGACAGTTTCGAACACTGAAGCTTTCTTT
CASSRTVSNTEAFF
>TRBV27|TRBJ2-3|.|TRBD1
TGTGCCAGCAGTTCGGGACAGCTCATTTCTAGCACAGATACGCAGTATTTT
CASSSGQLISSTDTQYF
>TRBV6-5|TRBJ1-5|.|.
TGTGCCGTCCGACCGGGGGTCGCGAGCAATCAGCCCCAGCATTTT
CAVRPGVASNQPQHF
>TRBV4-2|TRBJ1-6|once|TRBD1
TGTGCCAGCAGCCAAGATACCCCGACAGGGTGGTCACCCCTCCACTTT
CASSQDTPTGWSPLHF
>TRBV3-1/TRBV3-2|TRBJ1-3|.|.
TGTGCCAGCAGCGGGACACCGGCCGGAAACACCATATATTTT
CASSGTPAGNTIYF
>TRBV12-3/TRBV12-4|TRBJ1-1|.|.
TGTGCCAGCAGTTTCGGGGAGCGGCGGGCTTTCTTT
CASSFGERRAFF
>TRBV9|TRBJ2-1|.|TRBD1
TGTGCCAGCAGCATCGGGACAGATAATGAGCAGTTCTTC
CASSIGTDNEQFF
>TRBV4-1|TRBJ2-3|.|.
TGCGCCAGCAGCCCCATAGATCCAGATACGCAGTATTTT
CASSPIDPDTQYF